This T cell receptor beta chain was found in a study of blood T cell repertoires in COVID-19. Per the germline V gene, CDR1 is MNHNS and CDR2 is SASEGT. V gave up 2 bases and J gave up 1 base, with 14 bases separating them. The CDR3 extends over 16 amino acids. Repertoires were generated with immunoSEQ multiplex PCR, while TCRdb's copy carries only in-frame clones and drops some. This sample has about 260,000 clones, with more than 80% found just once. What was sequenced was PBMCs or T cells enriched from blood (not recorded which). V is TRBV6-1 and J is TRBJ1-1; D might be TRBD1 (5 bases). The sequence came from a woman aged 18-35 years who had recovered from COVID-19. CDR3 amino acids: CASSERYDRPNTEAFF. The CDR3 bases are TGTGCCAGCAGTGAAAGGTATGACAGACCGAACACTGAAGCTTTCTTT.